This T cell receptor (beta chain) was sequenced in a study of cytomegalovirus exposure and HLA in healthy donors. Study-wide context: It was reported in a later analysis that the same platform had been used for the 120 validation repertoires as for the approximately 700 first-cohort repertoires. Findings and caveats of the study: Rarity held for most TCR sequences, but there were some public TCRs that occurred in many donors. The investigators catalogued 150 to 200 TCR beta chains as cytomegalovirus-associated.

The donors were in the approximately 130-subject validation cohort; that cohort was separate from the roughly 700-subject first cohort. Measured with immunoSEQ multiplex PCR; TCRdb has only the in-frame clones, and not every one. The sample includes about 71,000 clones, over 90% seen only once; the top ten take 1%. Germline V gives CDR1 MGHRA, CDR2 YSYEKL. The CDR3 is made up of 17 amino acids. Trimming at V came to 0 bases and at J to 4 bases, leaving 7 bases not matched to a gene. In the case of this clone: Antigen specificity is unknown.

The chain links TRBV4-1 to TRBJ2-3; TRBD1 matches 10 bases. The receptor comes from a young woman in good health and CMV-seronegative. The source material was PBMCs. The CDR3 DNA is TGCGCCAGCAGCCAAGATCTCCGGACAGGGGGAGCAGATACGCAGTATTTT. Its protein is CASSQDLRTGGADTQYF.